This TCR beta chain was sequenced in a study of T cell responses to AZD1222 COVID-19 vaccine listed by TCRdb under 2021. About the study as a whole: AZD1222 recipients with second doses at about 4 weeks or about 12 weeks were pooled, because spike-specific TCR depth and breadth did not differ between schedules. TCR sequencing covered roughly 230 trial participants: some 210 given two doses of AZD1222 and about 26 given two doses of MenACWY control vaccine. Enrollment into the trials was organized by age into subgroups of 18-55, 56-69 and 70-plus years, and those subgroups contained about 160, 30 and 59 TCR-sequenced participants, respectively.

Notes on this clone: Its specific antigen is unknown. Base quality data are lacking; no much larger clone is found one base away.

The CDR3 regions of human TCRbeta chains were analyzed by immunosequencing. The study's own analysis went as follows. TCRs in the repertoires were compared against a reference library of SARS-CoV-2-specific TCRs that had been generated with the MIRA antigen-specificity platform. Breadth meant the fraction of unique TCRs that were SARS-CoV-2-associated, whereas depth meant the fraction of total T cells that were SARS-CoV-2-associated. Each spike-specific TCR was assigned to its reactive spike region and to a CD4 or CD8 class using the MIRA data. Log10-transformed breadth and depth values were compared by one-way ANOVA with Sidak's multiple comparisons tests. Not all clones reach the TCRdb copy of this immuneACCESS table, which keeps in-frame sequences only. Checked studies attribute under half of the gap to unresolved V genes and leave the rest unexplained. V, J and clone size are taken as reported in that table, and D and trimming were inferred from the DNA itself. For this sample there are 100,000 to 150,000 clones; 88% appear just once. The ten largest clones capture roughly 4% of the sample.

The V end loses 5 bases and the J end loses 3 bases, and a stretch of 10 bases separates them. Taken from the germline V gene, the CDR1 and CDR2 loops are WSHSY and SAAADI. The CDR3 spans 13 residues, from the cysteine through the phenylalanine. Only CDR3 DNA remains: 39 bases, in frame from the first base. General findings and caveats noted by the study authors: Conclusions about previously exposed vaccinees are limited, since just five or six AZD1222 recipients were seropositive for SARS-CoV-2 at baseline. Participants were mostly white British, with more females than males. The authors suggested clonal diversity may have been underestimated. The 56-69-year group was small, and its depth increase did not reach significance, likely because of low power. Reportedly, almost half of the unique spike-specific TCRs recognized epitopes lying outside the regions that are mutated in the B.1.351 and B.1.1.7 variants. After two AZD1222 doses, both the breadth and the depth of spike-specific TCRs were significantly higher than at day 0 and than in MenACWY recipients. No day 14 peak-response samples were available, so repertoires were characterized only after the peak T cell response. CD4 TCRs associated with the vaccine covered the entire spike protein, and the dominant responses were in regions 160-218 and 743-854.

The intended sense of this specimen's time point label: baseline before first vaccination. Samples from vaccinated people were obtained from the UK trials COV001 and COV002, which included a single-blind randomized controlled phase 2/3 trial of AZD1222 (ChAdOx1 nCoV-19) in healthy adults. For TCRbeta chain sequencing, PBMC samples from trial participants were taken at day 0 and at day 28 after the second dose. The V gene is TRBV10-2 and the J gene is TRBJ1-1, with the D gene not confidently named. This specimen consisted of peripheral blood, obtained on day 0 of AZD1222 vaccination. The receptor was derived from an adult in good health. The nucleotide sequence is TGCGCCAGCAGTAGAAGTGGGGACACTGAAGCTTTCTTT. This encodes CASSRSGDTEAFF.